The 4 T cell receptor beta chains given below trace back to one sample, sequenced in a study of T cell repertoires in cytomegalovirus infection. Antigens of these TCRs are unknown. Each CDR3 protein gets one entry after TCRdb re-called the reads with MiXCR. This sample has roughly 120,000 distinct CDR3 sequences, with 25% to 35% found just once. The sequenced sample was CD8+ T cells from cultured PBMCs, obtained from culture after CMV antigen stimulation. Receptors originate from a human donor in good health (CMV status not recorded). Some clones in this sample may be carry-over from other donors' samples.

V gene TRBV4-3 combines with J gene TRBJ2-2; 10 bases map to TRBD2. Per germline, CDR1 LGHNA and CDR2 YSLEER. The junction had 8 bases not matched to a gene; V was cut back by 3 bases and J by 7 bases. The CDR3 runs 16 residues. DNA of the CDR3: TGCGCCAGCAGCCAGTCAGCGGGGGGGTTCAACGGGGAGCTGTTTTTT. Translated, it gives CASSQSAGGFNGELFF.

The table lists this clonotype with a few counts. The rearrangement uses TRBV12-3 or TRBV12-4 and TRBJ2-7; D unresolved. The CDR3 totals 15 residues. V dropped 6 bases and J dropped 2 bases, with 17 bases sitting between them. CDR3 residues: CASSPDLSLTYEQYF. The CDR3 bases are TGTGCCAGCAGCCCGGACCTGTCCCTTACCTACGAGCAGTACTTC.

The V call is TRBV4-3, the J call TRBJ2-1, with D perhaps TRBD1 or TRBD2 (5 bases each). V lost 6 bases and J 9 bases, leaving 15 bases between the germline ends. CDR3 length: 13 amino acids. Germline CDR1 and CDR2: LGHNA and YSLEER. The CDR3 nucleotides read TGCGCCAGCAGTCGAGGACGGGGCTCTGAGCAGTTCTTC. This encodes CASSRGRGSEQFF.

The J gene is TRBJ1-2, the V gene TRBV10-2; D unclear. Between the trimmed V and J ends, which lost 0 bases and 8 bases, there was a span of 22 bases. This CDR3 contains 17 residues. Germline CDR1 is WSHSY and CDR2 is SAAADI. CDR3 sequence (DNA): TGCGCCAGCAGTGAGTCCCGGACGTTTAACCCCGATAAAGGCTACACCTTC. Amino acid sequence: CASSESRTFNPDKGYTF.